These T cell receptor beta chains were read from a single sample in a study of memory B cells and T cells in multiple sclerosis. Generated by immunoSEQ multiplex PCR, the TCRdb table keeps only in-frame clones and is missing some. This table holds around 30,000 clones, more than 70% found once. Antigens for these TCRs are unknown. Sequencing input: PBMCs from blood kept in culture. The receptors were sampled from a human donor with multiple sclerosis. Both conserved end residues are part of each CDR3. The D gene is left open where the match is weak. For some rows the clone size is stated as once, few or many, or as a class when expanded; others skip it.

clone size	V gene	D gene	J gene	CDR3 DNA	CDR3 protein
.	TRBV10-2	TRBD2	TRBJ2-2	TGCGCCAGCAGTGACGGACTAGCGGGAGGCGGCCGGGAGCTGTTTTTT	CASSDGLAGGGRELFF
.	TRBV7-6	.	TRBJ1-5	TGTGCCAGCAGCCGGGCTGACAAAGGCCAGCCCCAGCATTTT	CASSRADKGQPQHF
.	TRBV19	.	TRBJ1-1	TGTGCCAGTAGTCGGGGGCTTACTGAAGCTTTCTTT	CASSRGLTEAFF
.	TRBV30	TRBD2	TRBJ2-7	TGTGCCTGGAGATTCCTAGCGGGAGGAGCGGGCTACGAGCAGTACTTC	CAWRFLAGGAGYEQYF
.	TRBV11-2	.	TRBJ2-2	TGTGCCAGCAGCCCGGGACAACACTCCACCGGGGAGCTGTTTTTT	CASSPGQHSTGELFF
.	TRBV9	.	TRBJ2-1	TGTGCCAGCAGCGTAGGGGTCTGGGGGAGGCAGACCTACAATGAGCAGTTCTTC	CASSVGVWGRQTYNEQFF
.	TRBV19	TRBD1	TRBJ1-2	TGTGCCAGTAGTGCTACAGGGGGGATTAACTATGGCTACACCTTC	CASSATGGINYGYTF
.	TRBV27	.	TRBJ1-1	TGTGCCAGCAGTCCCTCGCGGGGCAGTGGTGAAGCTTTCTTT	CASSPSRGSGEAFF
.	TRBV19	TRBD2	TRBJ2-2	TGTGCCAGTAGTGGGCTAGCGGGAGGGCCGAGCGGGGAGCTGTTTTTT	CASSGLAGGPSGELFF
.	TRBV11-2	.	TRBJ2-3	TGTGCCAGCAGCTTAGAGATGGGCTATACAGATACGCAGTATTTT	CASSLEMGYTDTQYF
.	TRBV5-4	TRBD1	TRBJ2-7	TGTGCCAGCAGCTCCGGGACAGTCAGCGAGCAGTACTTC	CASSSGTVSEQYF
once	TRBV19	TRBD2	TRBJ2-3	TGTGCCAGTAGTACGGGACTAGCGGGGCTATACACAGATACGCAGTATTTT	CASSTGLAGLYTDTQYF
.	TRBV9	.	TRBJ1-1	TGTGCCAGCAACGTGCAGGGTTTTTCTGAAGCTTTCTTT	CASNVQGFSEAFF
.	TRBV5-1	.	TRBJ2-7	TGCGCCAGCTCCCTGGCTAGCAGCTTGATCGACGAGCAGTACTTC	CASSLASSLIDEQYF
.	TRBV30	.	TRBJ2-1	TGTGCCTGGAGCCCACAGGGTCACAATGAGCAGTTCTTC	CAWSPQGHNEQFF
.	TRBV7-2	TRBD1	TRBJ2-7	TGTGCCAGCAGCTTAGTTGACAGGGGATCCTACGAGCAGTACTTC	CASSLVDRGSYEQYF
.	TRBV5-1	.	TRBJ2-7	TGCGCCAGCAGCTTGGTGGAGGGTGGGTCCTACGAGCAGTACTTC	CASSLVEGGSYEQYF
.	TRBV27	.	TRBJ1-2	TGTGCCAGCAGTACCCAGGGTGATGGCTACACCTTC	CASSTQGDGYTF
.	TRBV14	.	TRBJ2-5	TGTGCCAGCAGCCGGAGTAGGCGGAACCAAGAGACCCAGTACTTC	CASSRSRRNQETQYF
.	TRBV5-1	.	TRBJ2-3	TGCGCCAGCAGCTTGGGACTACCAGATACGCAGTATTTT	CASSLGLPDTQYF
.	TRBV5-4	.	TRBJ2-5	TGTGCCAGCAGCTTGGAGAGGGTGGAGACCCAGTACTTC	CASSLERVETQYF
.	TRBV11-3	.	TRBJ1-1	TGTGCCAGCAGCTTAGAGGGCGGGAGTGAAGCTTTCTTT	CASSLEGGSEAFF
.	TRBV21-1	.	TRBJ2-5	TGTGCCAGCAGCCTCAGAGGGTCGTTTAGGGAGACCCAGTACTTC	CASSLRGSFRETQYF
once	TRBV6-5	.	TRBJ2-7	TGTGCCAGCAGTTCATCCGTGAACGAGCAGTACTTC	CASSSSVNEQYF
few	TRBV2	TRBD1	TRBJ1-1	TGTGCCAGCACCCTAGACAGGGACACTGAAGCTTTCTTT	CASTLDRDTEAFF
.	TRBV13	TRBD1	TRBJ2-3	TGTGCCAGCAGCTTCGACAACCCGGGACAGGGCAGCACAGATACGCAGTATTTT	CASSFDNPGQGSTDTQYF
.	TRBV14	.	TRBJ1-3	TGTGCCAGCAGCCAAGACACCCCTCGTGCTGGAAACACCATATATTTT	CASSQDTPRAGNTIYF
few	TRBV7-9	.	TRBJ2-2	TGTGCCAGCAGCCAAACCCCGTCTCAGGGAACCGGGGAGCTGTTTTTT	CASSQTPSQGTGELFF
.	TRBV2	.	TRBJ1-2	TGTGCCAGCAGTGAATCGCCAGTCTATGGCTACACCTTC	CASSESPVYGYTF
.	TRBV19	TRBD1	TRBJ2-2	TGTGCCAGTAGTCCCAACAGGGGCCCCGGGGAGCTGTTTTTT	CASSPNRGPGELFF
.	TRBV5-5	.	TRBJ2-4	TGTGCCAGCAGCTTGGCGGGGGTAGCCAAAAACATTCAGTACTTC	CASSLAGVAKNIQYF
.	TRBV7-3	TRBD1	TRBJ2-5	TGTGCCAGCAGCTCGGACAGGGGGCTTGGAGAGACCCAGTACTTC	CASSSDRGLGETQYF
.	TRBV2	.	TRBJ1-1	TGTGCCAGCAGGATGAACACTGAAGCTTTCTTT	CASRMNTEAFF
.	TRBV18	TRBD1	TRBJ2-7	TGTGCCAGCTCATCCACCACCTTGACAGGGATTCGGGCCTACGAGCAGTACTTC	CASSSTTLTGIRAYEQYF
.	TRBV28	.	TRBJ1-1	TGTGCCAGCAGTCTCTTAGAGAACACTGAAGCTTTCTTT	CASSLLENTEAFF
few	TRBV9	.	TRBJ1-6	TGTGCCAGCAGCCCCCCCCCAGGGACACCCCTCCACTTT	CASSPPPGTPLHF
once	TRBV7-8	TRBD2	TRBJ2-1	TGTGCCAGCAGTTCGACTAGCGGGAGCTTTGAGCAGTTCTTC	CASSSTSGSFEQFF
.	TRBV29-1	.	TRBJ2-7	TGCAGCGTTGGTAGGCTCGTTAGCGGCTCCTACGAGCAGTACTTC	CSVGRLVSGSYEQYF
.	TRBV19	.	TRBJ2-7	TGTGCCAGTAGTATCAGGCCCCAGGGTTACGAGCAGTACTTC	CASSIRPQGYEQYF
.	TRBV25-1	.	TRBJ2-7	TGTGCCAGCAGTGAACCGGGGGAGCAGTACTTC	CASSEPGEQYF
.	TRBV5-6	.	TRBJ2-6	TGTGCCAGCAGCTTCTTTTCTGGGGCCAACGTCCTGACTTTC	CASSFFSGANVLTF
.	TRBV7-9	.	TRBJ1-2	TGTGCCAGCAGCTTAGTGCACTATGGCTACACCTTC	CASSLVHYGYTF
.	TRBV28	TRBD1	TRBJ1-1	TGTGCCAGCAGTAAGGGACAGCCGTTGTCTGAAGCTTTCTTT	CASSKGQPLSEAFF
.	TRBV19	.	TRBJ2-2	TGTGCCAGTAGTATTGGTGGAGGGGAGCTGTTTTTT	CASSIGGGELFF
.	TRBV10-3	TRBD2	TRBJ2-5	TGTGCCATCAGTGTTGGACTAGCGGGAGAGACCCAGTACTTC	CAISVGLAGETQYF
.	TRBV2	.	TRBJ1-5	TGTGCCAGCAGTGACCCGGCGGGGCATTGGGAGCCCCAGCATTTT	CASSDPAGHWEPQHF
.	TRBV19	TRBD2	TRBJ2-3	TGTGCCAGTAGTACATTAGCGGGGGGGACAGATACGCAGTATTTT	CASSTLAGGTDTQYF
.	TRBV11-2	.	TRBJ1-6	TGTGCCAGCAGCTTAGGCCATAATTCACCCCTCCACTTT	CASSLGHNSPLHF
.	TRBV19	.	TRBJ1-1	TGTGCCAGTAGAAAAGTGCCCGCCGGGGTAGAAGCTTTCTTT	CASRKVPAGVEAFF
.	TRBV5-6	TRBD1	TRBJ1-1	TGTGCCAGCAGCATCAGACAGGGTGGGGGTTTTACTGAAGCTTTCTTT	CASSIRQGGGFTEAFF
.	TRBV4-1	TRBD1	TRBJ2-5	TGCGCCAGCAGCCTTACCCCTGACAGGGGGAGCGGGACCCAGTACTTC	CASSLTPDRGSGTQYF
few	TRBV19	TRBD1	TRBJ1-2	TGTGCCAGTAGGCGACAGGGCCCCACTAACTATGGCTACACCTTC	CASRRQGPTNYGYTF
.	TRBV15	.	TRBJ1-5	TGTGCCACCAGCAGACTCAGGAATAGCAATCAGCCCCAGCATTTT	CATSRLRNSNQPQHF
few	TRBV7-9	.	TRBJ1-2	TGTGCCAGCAGCCTAAAAGTCAACTATGGCTACACCTTC	CASSLKVNYGYTF
.	TRBV6-6	.	TRBJ1-3	TGTGCCACCTTTTCCGGGGGCGGGTTAGTTGGAAACACCATATATTTT	CATFSGGGLVGNTIYF
.	TRBV5-1	TRBD2	TRBJ2-1	TGCGCCAGCAGCTTGTTAGGGGCTAGCGGGAGCTCCTACAATGAGCAGTTCTTC	CASSLLGASGSSYNEQFF